This T cell receptor beta chain was obtained from a study of blood T cell repertoires in COVID-19. About the research overall: Italy, Spain and the United States were the sources of the convalescent and acute COVID-19 samples. Sample material is recorded as cDNA or gDNA derived from T cells, B-cell-depleted T cells, or PBMCs.

Methods used by the authors: How many nucleated cells were present was estimated from reference gene primer amplification. The method was immunoSEQ multiplex PCR; TCRdb's version includes in-frame clones alone and lacks a portion of them. V and J calls plus clone size are reproduced from that table; the DNA served to infer D and trimming. The data contain about 140,000 clones, 75% to 85% of them singletons. V was cut by 6 bases and J by 11 bases, with 11 bases left in between. CDR3 length: 10 residues. Germline V gene lookup returns CDR1 SQVTM and CDR2 ANQGSEA. The receptor's source is a man between 65 and 85 years old who had recovered from COVID-19. The sample consisted of peripheral blood. The V call is TRBV29-1, the J call TRBJ2-1; the D is unclear. CDR3 loop: CSVVAFQQFF. CDR3 in DNA: TGCAGCGTGGTAGCTTTCCAGCAGTTCTTC.